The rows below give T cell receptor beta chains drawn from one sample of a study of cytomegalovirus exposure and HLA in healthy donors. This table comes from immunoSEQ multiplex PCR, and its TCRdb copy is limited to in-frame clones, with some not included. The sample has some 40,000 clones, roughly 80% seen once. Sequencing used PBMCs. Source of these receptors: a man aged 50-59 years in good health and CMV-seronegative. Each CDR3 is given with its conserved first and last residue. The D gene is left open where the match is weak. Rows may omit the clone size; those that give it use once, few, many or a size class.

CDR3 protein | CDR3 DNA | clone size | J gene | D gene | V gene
CASSQDRTDHYGYTF | TGCGCCAGCAGCCAAGATCGGACAGACCACTATGGCTACACCTTC | . | TRBJ1-2 | . | TRBV4-3
CASSSTGTGEDGYTF | TGTGCCAGCTCCTCGACCGGGACAGGGGAGGACGGCTACACCTTC | . | TRBJ1-2 | TRBD1 | TRBV18
CASSIGLAGAGGTQYF | TGTGCCAGCAGTATCGGACTAGCGGGGGCCGGGGGGACCCAGTACTTC | few | TRBJ2-5 | TRBD2 | TRBV2
CASSQTGDPYNEQFF | TGTGCCAGCAGTCAGACAGGAGACCCCTACAATGAGCAGTTCTTC | . | TRBJ2-1 | . | TRBV27
CASSLTSGGAAGELFF | TGCGCCAGCAGCCTTACTAGCGGGGGGGCCGCCGGGGAGCTGTTTTTT | few | TRBJ2-2 | TRBD2 | TRBV4-3
CASRDLQGAGETQYF | TGTGCCAGCAGAGACCTACAGGGGGCTGGAGAGACCCAGTACTTC | . | TRBJ2-5 | TRBD1 | TRBV25-1
CASSQEEGGNEQFF | TGCGCCAGCAGCCAAGAGGAAGGGGGCAATGAGCAGTTCTTC | . | TRBJ2-1 | . | TRBV4-3
CASREGTGERTEAFF | TGTGCCAGCAGGGAAGGGACAGGGGAGCGGACTGAAGCTTTCTTT | . | TRBJ1-1 | TRBD1 | TRBV27
CASRQGSGANVLTF | TGTGCCAGCAGGCAGGGCTCTGGGGCCAACGTCCTGACTTTC | . | TRBJ2-6 | . | TRBV28
CASSLVGGGLGEQYF | TGCGCCAGCAGCTTGGTTGGCGGGGGCCTAGGCGAGCAGTACTTC | . | TRBJ2-7 | . | TRBV5-1
CASSGLAGVTDTQYF | TGTGCCAGCAGCGGCCTAGCGGGAGTCACAGATACGCAGTATTTT | once | TRBJ2-3 | TRBD2 | TRBV9
CASSLAQGARDTDTQYF | TGCGCCAGCAGCTTGGCCCAGGGGGCGCGAGACACAGATACGCAGTATTTT | . | TRBJ2-3 | TRBD1 | TRBV5-1
CASSPRQGVGNTEAFF | TGTGCCAGCAGCCCTAGACAGGGGGTGGGGAACACTGAAGCTTTCTTT | . | TRBJ1-1 | TRBD1 | TRBV9
CASSLAARGAGGYTF | TGTGCCAGCAGCTTAGCCGCGCGGGGCGCGGGTGGCTACACCTTC | . | TRBJ1-2 | . | TRBV7-2
CASHGQGSYEQYF | TGTGCCAGCCACGGTCAGGGCTCCTACGAGCAGTACTTC | few | TRBJ2-7 | . | TRBV27
CASSQDRNQPQHF | TGTGCCAGCAGTCAGGACAGAAATCAGCCCCAGCATTTT | . | TRBJ1-5 | . | TRBV2
CASSPKQAGKNSGNTIYF | TGTGCCAGCTCACCGAAGCAGGCAGGGAAGAACTCTGGAAACACCATATATTTT | . | TRBJ1-3 | . | TRBV18
CASSLAGGLVEQYF | TGTGCCAGCAGTTTAGCGGGAGGGCTTGTCGAGCAGTACTTC | . | TRBJ2-7 | TRBD2 | TRBV6-1
CASSRQLVSQETQYF | TGTGCCAGCAGCCGTCAACTAGTTTCCCAAGAGACCCAGTACTTC | . | TRBJ2-5 | . | TRBV7-2
CASSFGPTNEKLFF | TGTGCCAGCAGCTTTGGGCCGACTAATGAAAAACTGTTTTTT | . | TRBJ1-4 | . | TRBV7-2
CASERDSYSPLHF | TGTGCCAGCGAAAGGGACAGTTATTCACCCCTCCACTTT | . | TRBJ1-6 | TRBD1 | TRBV6-1
CASSLAGASYEQYF | TGCGCCAGCAGCTTGGCAGGGGCCTCCTACGAGCAGTACTTC | . | TRBJ2-7 | . | TRBV5-1
CASSQEPWAGNEQFF | TGCGCCAGCAGCCAAGAGCCATGGGCGGGCAATGAGCAGTTCTTC | . | TRBJ2-1 | . | TRBV4-3
CAISEGTGAYEQFF | TGTGCCATCAGTGAGGGGACAGGGGCTTATGAGCAGTTCTTC | . | TRBJ2-1 | TRBD1 | TRBV10-3
CASRQGWDEQFF | TGTGCCAGCAGGCAGGGTTGGGATGAGCAGTTCTTC | . | TRBJ2-1 | . | TRBV14
CASSEFSDEQFF | TGTGCCAGCAGTGAATTTTCGGATGAGCAGTTCTTC | . | TRBJ2-1 | . | TRBV6-1
CASSFSGADGYTF | TGTGCCAGCAGTTTTTCAGGGGCCGATGGCTACACCTTC | . | TRBJ1-2 | . | TRBV6-5
CASSLLQSYGYTF | TGTGCCAGCAGCTTATTACAGTCCTATGGCTACACCTTC | . | TRBJ1-2 | . | TRBV7-2
CASSSAGTRGYEQYF | TGTGCCAGTAGCAGTGCCGGGACTAGGGGTTACGAGCAGTACTTC | . | TRBJ2-7 | TRBD2 | TRBV19
CASSRDRGQPQHF | TGTGCCAGCAGCCGGGACAGAGGCCAGCCCCAGCATTTT | . | TRBJ1-5 | TRBD1 | TRBV7-8
CASSPQRGNTEAFF | TGTGCCAGCAGCCCTCAACGGGGGAACACTGAAGCTTTCTTT | . | TRBJ1-1 | . | TRBV9
CASSQNQKNTDTQYF | TGCGCCAGCAGCCAAAATCAGAAAAACACAGATACGCAGTATTTT | . | TRBJ2-3 | . | TRBV5-1
CASSPTWGEEQYF | TGTGCCAGCTCTCCTACCTGGGGCGAGGAGCAGTACTTC | . | TRBJ2-7 | . | TRBV18
CSSSLVGTSGEQFF | TGTTCCAGCAGCTTAGTTGGGACTAGCGGTGAGCAGTTCTTC | . | TRBJ2-1 | TRBD2 | TRBV7-9
CASSSQGSGQGADEQYF | TGTGCCAGCAGCTCCCAGGGAAGCGGACAGGGGGCGGATGAGCAGTACTTC | few | TRBJ2-7 | TRBD1 | TRBV7-9
CASSYSGLGEAQYF | TGTGCCAGCAGTTATTCGGGCCTAGGGGAGGCCCAGTACTTC | . | TRBJ2-5 | . | TRBV6-5
CASRTGSGGELFF | TGTGCCAGCAGGACAGGGTCCGGCGGGGAGCTGTTTTTT | . | TRBJ2-2 | TRBD1 | TRBV2
CASSLGGREDNYGYTF | TGTGCCAGCAGCTTAGGGGGCAGGGAGGACAACTATGGCTACACCTTC | . | TRBJ1-2 | . | TRBV7-6
CASSLKKSVTPLHF | TGTGCCAGCAGTTTAAAAAAATCGGTTACACCCCTCCACTTT | . | TRBJ1-6 | . | TRBV27
CASSPPPTADTEAFF | TGTGCCAGCAGCCCCCCCCCTACAGCGGACACTGAAGCTTTCTTT | . | TRBJ1-1 | . | TRBV9
CASSRGTNYGYTF | TGTGCCAGCTCTCGGGGGACTAACTATGGCTACACCTTC | once | TRBJ1-2 | . | TRBV5-6
CASSPGTSGLPYEQYF | TGTGCCAGCAGCCCTGGGACTTCAGGACTCCCCTACGAGCAGTACTTC | . | TRBJ2-7 | . | TRBV7-3
CASSLDRGMNTEAFF | TGCGCCAGCAGCTTGGACAGGGGAATGAACACTGAAGCTTTCTTT | . | TRBJ1-1 | TRBD1 | TRBV5-1
CASSVGQMNTEAFF | TGTGCCAGTAGTGTCGGACAGATGAACACTGAAGCTTTCTTT | few | TRBJ1-1 | . | TRBV19
CASSRDNRLPVTF | TGTGCCAGCAGCCGCGACAACAGGCTTCCTGTCACCTTC | . | TRBJ1-2 | . | TRBV11-2
CASSVDPTGMNGYTF | TGTGCCAGCAGCGTAGACCCGACAGGGATGAACGGCTACACCTTC | . | TRBJ1-2 | TRBD1 | TRBV9
CSASFNGYTF | TGCAGTGCTAGCTTTAATGGCTACACCTTC | . | TRBJ1-2 | . | TRBV20-1
CASSLGDRVNQPQHF | TGTGCCAGCAGCTTGGGGGACAGGGTAAATCAGCCCCAGCATTTT | . | TRBJ1-5 | TRBD1 | TRBV7-8
CASGLVGGRETQYF | TGTGCTAGTGGTTTGGTGGGGGGGAGGGAGACCCAGTACTTC | few | TRBJ2-5 | TRBD2 | TRBV12-5
CASTLGGAWQSPLHF | TGTGCCAGCACCCTAGGAGGGGCGTGGCAATCACCCCTCCACTTT | . | TRBJ1-6 | . | TRBV28
CASSATGSFRSYEQYF | TGTGCCAGCAGCGCGACAGGGAGTTTTAGGTCCTACGAGCAGTACTTC | . | TRBJ2-7 | TRBD1 | TRBV9
CASSLTEITDTQYF | TGTGCCAGCAGCCTGACAGAGATCACAGATACGCAGTATTTT | once | TRBJ2-3 | . | TRBV27
CASSISRHSQNIQYF | TGTGCCAGTAGTATCTCGAGGCACTCGCAAAACATTCAGTACTTC | . | TRBJ2-4 | . | TRBV19
CASSQDRVTEQYF | TGCGCCAGCAGCCAAGATCGAGTGACAGAGCAGTACTTC | few | TRBJ2-7 | . | TRBV4-3
CASSDNRDRTRETQYF | TGTGCCAGCAGCGACAACAGGGACAGAACGAGGGAGACCCAGTACTTC | . | TRBJ2-5 | TRBD1 | TRBV9